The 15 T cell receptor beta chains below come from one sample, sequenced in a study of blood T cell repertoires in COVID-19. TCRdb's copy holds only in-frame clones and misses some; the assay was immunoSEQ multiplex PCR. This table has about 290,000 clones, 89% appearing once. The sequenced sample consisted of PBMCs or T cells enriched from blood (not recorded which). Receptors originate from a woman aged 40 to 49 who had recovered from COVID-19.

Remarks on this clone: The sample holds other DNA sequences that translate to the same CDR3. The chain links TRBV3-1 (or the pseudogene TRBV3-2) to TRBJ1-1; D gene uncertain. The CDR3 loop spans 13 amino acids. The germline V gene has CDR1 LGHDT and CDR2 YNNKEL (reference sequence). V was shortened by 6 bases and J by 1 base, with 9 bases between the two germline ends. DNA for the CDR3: TGTGCCAGCAGTCCCAGAGGGAACACTGAAGCTTTCTTT. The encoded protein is CASSPRGNTEAFF.

CDR3 amino acids: CATSRGGPREAEAFF. CDR3 nucleotide sequence: TGTGCCACCAGCAGAGGGGGGCCGCGAGAGGCTGAAGCTTTCTTT. V gene TRBV15 combines with J gene TRBJ1-1, with D maybe TRBD1 (6 bases). The CDR3 runs 15 residues. Looked up from germline, CDR1 is LNHNV and CDR2 is YYDKDF (reference sequence). Trimming took 1 base from V and 6 from J, leaving 15 bases between them. Drawing the rest from reference TRBV15 and TRBJ1-1, the complete variable domain is DAMVIQNPRYQVTQFGKPVTLSCSQTLNHNVMYWYQQKSSQAPKLLFHYYDKDFNNEADTPDNFQSRRPNTSFCFLDIRSPGLGDTAMYLCATSRGGPREAEAFFGQGTRLTVV.

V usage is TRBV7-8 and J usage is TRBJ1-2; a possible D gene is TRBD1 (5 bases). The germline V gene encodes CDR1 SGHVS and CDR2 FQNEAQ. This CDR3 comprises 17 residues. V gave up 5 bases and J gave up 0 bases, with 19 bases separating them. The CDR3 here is CASSPLAGRDPNYGYTF. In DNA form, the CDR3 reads TGTGCCAGCAGCCCACTAGCGGGACGGGACCCTAACTATGGCTACACCTTC.

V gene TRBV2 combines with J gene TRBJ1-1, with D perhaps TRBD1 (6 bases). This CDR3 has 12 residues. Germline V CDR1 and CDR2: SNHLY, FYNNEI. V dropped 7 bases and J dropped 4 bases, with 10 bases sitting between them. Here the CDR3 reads CASTGGGTEAFF. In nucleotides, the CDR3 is TGTGCCAGCACGGGAGGGGGCACTGAAGCTTTCTTT.

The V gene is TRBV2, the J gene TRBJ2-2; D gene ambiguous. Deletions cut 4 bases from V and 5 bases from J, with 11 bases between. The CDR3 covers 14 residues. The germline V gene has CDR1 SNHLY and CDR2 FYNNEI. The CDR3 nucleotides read TGTGCCAGCAGTGTGGGCCGAAGTACCGGGGAGCTGTTTTTT. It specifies CASSVGRSTGELFF. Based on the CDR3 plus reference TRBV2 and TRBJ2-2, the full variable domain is EPEVTQTPSHQVTQMGQEVILRCVPISNHLYFYWYRQILGQKVEFLVSFYNNEISEKSEIFDDQFSVERPDGSNFTLKIRSTKLEDSAMYFCASSVGRSTGELFFGEGSRLTVL.

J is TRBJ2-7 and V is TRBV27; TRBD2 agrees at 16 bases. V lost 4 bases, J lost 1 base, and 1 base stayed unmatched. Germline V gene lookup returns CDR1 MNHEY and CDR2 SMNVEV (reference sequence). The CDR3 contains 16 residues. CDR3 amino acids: CASSSGLAGGSYEQYF. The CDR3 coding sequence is TGTGCCAGCAGTTCGGGACTAGCGGGAGGGTCCTACGAGCAGTACTTC.

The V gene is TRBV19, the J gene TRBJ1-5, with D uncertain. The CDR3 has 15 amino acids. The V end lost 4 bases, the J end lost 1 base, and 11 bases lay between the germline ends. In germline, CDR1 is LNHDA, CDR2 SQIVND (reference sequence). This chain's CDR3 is CASSTGSISNQPQHF. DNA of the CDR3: TGTGCCAGTAGTACGGGGTCTATAAGCAATCAGCCCCAGCATTTT.

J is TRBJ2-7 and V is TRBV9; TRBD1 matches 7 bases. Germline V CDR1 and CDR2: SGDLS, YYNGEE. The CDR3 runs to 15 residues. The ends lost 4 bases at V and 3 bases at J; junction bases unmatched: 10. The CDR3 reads CASSSSPGQNYEQYF. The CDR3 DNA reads TGTGCCAGCAGCTCTTCGCCGGGACAGAACTACGAGCAGTACTTC.

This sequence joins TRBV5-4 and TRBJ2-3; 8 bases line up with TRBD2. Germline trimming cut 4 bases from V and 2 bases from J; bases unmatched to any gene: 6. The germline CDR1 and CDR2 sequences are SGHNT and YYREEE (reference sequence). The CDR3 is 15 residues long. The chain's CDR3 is CASSDQAGDTDTQYF. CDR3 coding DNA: TGTGCCAGCAGCGACCAAGCGGGGGACACAGATACGCAGTATTTT.

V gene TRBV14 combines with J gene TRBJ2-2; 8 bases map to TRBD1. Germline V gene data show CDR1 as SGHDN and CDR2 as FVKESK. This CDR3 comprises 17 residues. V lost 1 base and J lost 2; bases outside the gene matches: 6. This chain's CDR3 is CASSQVETGVNTGELFF. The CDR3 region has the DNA TGTGCCAGCAGCCAAGTTGAGACAGGGGTCAACACCGGGGAGCTGTTTTTT.

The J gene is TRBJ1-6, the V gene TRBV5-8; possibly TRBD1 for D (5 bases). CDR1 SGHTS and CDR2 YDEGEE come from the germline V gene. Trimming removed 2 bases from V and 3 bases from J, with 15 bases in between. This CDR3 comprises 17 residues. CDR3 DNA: TGTGCCAGCAGCTTTACGGGGGGGACTCGCTATAATTCACCCCTCCACTTT. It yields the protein CASSFTGGTRYNSPLHF. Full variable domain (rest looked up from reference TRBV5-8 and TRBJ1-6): EAGVTQSPTHLIKTRGQQATLRCSPISGHTSVYWYQQALGLGLQFLLWYDEGEERNRGNFPPRFSGRQFPNYSSELNVNALELEDSALYLCASSFTGGTRYNSPLHFGNGTRLTVT.

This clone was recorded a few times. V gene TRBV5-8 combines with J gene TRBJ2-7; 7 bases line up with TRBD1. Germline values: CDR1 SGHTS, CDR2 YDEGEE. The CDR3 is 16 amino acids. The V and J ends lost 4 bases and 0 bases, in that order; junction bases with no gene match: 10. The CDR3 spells CASSLLRQGSSYEQYF. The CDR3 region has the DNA TGTGCCAGCAGCCTCCTTCGACAGGGAAGCTCCTACGAGCAGTACTTC.

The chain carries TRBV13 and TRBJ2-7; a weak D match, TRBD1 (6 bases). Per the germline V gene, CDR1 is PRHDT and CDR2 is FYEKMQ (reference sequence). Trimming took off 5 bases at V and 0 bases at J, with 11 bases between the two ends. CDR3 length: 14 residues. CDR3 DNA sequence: TGTGCCAGCAGCCGTGGGACAAGCTCCTACGAGCAGTACTTC. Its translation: CASSRGTSSYEQYF.

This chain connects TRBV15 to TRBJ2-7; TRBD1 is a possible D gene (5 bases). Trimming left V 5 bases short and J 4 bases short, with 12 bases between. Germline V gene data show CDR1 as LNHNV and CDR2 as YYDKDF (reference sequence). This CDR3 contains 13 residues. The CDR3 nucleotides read TGTGCCACCAGCTTGGCCCCAGGGTACGAGCAGTACTTC. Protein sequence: CATSLAPGYEQYF.

The CDR3 reads CASSQRQGIRALHF. In DNA, the CDR3 is TGCGCCAGCAGCCAAAGACAGGGGATCAGGGCCCTCCACTTT. The chain uses TRBV4-3 and TRBJ1-6; 8 nucleotides match TRBD1. The CDR3 runs to 14 residues. J gave up 14 bases and V 2 bases, and 8 bases lay outside the gene matches. CDR1 is LGHNA and CDR2 is YSLEER in the germline V gene.